This is a list of T cell receptor beta chains from one sample in a study of OX40 agonist ivuxolimab in advanced cancers. TCRdb's table, derived via immunoSEQ multiplex PCR, lists solely in-frame clones and lacks some. This repertoire shows roughly 30,000 clones, over 80% found once; its top ten account for about 4.9%. The source material was CD4+ or CD8+ T cells sorted from blood, sampled in a trial of the OX40 agonist ivuxolimab. The receptors were sampled from an adult with an advanced solid tumor such as melanoma, head and neck, liver or kidney cancer. Each CDR3 is given with its conserved first and last residue. D genes are given only for firm matches. Size values are once, few and many counts, or a class for expanded clones, and some rows have none.

D gene,clone size,J gene,V gene,CDR3 protein,CDR3 DNA
TRBD1,-,TRBJ2-5,TRBV27,CASSITGGWETQYF,TGTGCCAGCAGTATAACAGGGGGCTGGGAGACCCAGTACTTC
TRBD2,-,TRBJ2-6,TRBV4-3,CASSHAGVNGANVLTF,TGCGCCAGCAGCCACGCGGGAGTTAACGGGGCCAACGTCCTGACTTTC
-,-,TRBJ1-1,TRBV27,CASSIGGSTSEAFF,TGTGCCAGCAGTATCGGCGGGTCGACCAGTGAAGCTTTCTTT
-,-,TRBJ2-1,TRBV5-1,CASMTRAFDYNEQFF,TGCGCCAGCATGACGAGGGCTTTCGACTACAATGAGCAGTTCTTC
TRBD1,-,TRBJ2-7,TRBV11-2,CASSFRQGTFEQYF,TGTGCCAGCAGCTTCCGACAGGGAACTTTCGAGCAGTACTTC
TRBD1,-,TRBJ2-1,TRBV4-3,CASSQGQGMFSNEQFF,TGCGCCAGCAGCCAAGGACAGGGAATGTTTAGCAATGAGCAGTTCTTC
-,-,TRBJ2-3,TRBV9,CASSVSSRSTDTQYF,TGTGCCAGCAGCGTGTCTAGCAGGTCCACAGATACGCAGTATTTT
-,once,TRBJ2-1,TRBV28,CASRPNLGSYNEQFF,TGTGCCAGCAGACCAAATTTGGGCTCCTACAATGAGCAGTTCTTC
TRBD1,-,TRBJ2-7,TRBV6-5,CASSYDRGFYEQYF,TGTGCCAGCAGTTACGACAGGGGGTTTTACGAGCAGTACTTC
-,-,TRBJ2-7,TRBV4-1,CASSQSSGTYSYEQYF,TGCGCCAGCAGCCAGAGTAGCGGCACTTACTCCTACGAGCAGTACTTC
TRBD2,-,TRBJ2-7,TRBV7-9,CASSLASGRVYEQYF,TGTGCCAGCAGTCTTGCGTCCGGGAGGGTCTACGAGCAGTACTTC
-,-,TRBJ1-2,TRBV11-2,CASSLDRDLLGGYTF,TGTGCCAGCAGCTTAGATCGCGACCTGTTGGGTGGCTACACCTTC
-,once,TRBJ1-1,TRBV7-6,CASTSESDMNTEAFF,TGTGCCAGCACCTCAGAAAGCGACATGAACACTGAAGCTTTCTTT
-,-,TRBJ1-1,TRBV27,CASSLSLNTEAFF,TGTGCCAGCAGTTTATCTTTGAACACTGAAGCTTTCTTT
-,-,TRBJ2-1,TRBV4-1,CASSQSFSGVHEQFF,TGCGCCAGCAGCCAATCGTTTTCGGGAGTTCATGAGCAGTTCTTC
-,-,TRBJ2-5,TRBV9,CASSPQGGWGETQYF,TGTGCCAGCAGCCCCCAGGGGGGTTGGGGTGAGACCCAGTACTTC
TRBD2,-,TRBJ2-1,TRBV6-5,CASSYPPGGKQFF,TGTGCCAGCAGTTACCCCCCCGGGGGGAAGCAGTTCTTC
TRBD1,-,TRBJ2-2,TRBV30,CAWRMTGVLGELFF,TGTGCCTGGCGTATGACAGGGGTCCTCGGGGAGCTGTTTTTT
TRBD2,-,TRBJ2-5,TRBV4-2,CASSQPTSGVYQETQYF,TGTGCCAGCAGCCAACCCACTAGCGGGGTATACCAAGAGACCCAGTACTTC
TRBD1,-,TRBJ1-2,TRBV7-6,CASSLGSGGLYGYTF,TGTGCCAGCAGCTTAGGTTCAGGGGGACTCTATGGCTACACCTTC
-,-,TRBJ2-3,TRBV15,CATSRGFDHTDTQYF,TGTGCCACCAGCAGAGGTTTTGATCACACAGATACGCAGTATTTT
-,-,TRBJ1-2,TRBV7-9,CASRLEGGLLGQTYGYTF,TGTGCCAGCAGATTAGAAGGGGGATTATTGGGTCAAACCTATGGCTACACCTTC
TRBD1,-,TRBJ2-7,TRBV11-2,CASLGAPGQGEERAYEQYF,TGTGCCAGCCTAGGGGCCCCGGGACAGGGAGAGGAGAGGGCGTACGAGCAGTACTTC
-,-,TRBJ2-2,TRBV6-5,CASSWVGNTGELFF,TGTGCCAGCAGTTGGGTGGGGAACACCGGGGAGCTGTTTTTT
-,-,TRBJ2-3,TRBV28,CASSSPFGERGTDTQYF,TGTGCCAGCAGTTCCCCCTTCGGGGAAAGGGGCACAGATACGCAGTATTTT
-,-,TRBJ1-4,TRBV19,CASSTSERRLFF,TGTGCCAGTAGTACAAGCGAAAGACGACTGTTTTTT
TRBD1,-,TRBJ2-3,TRBV6-5,CASSYPGQGATDTQYF,TGTGCCAGCAGTTACCCCGGACAGGGGGCAACAGATACGCAGTATTTT
-,-,TRBJ2-5,TRBV7-9,CASSLGGLAGETQYF,TGTGCCAGCAGCTTAGGAGGGCTGGCAGGGGAGACCCAGTACTTC
TRBD2,-,TRBJ2-1,TRBV5-6,CASSSRWGTSDDEQFF,TGTGCCAGCAGCTCGAGGTGGGGGACTAGTGACGATGAGCAGTTCTTC
-,-,TRBJ2-1,TRBV19,CASSITTDSNNEQFF,TGTGCCAGTAGTATAACCACGGACAGCAACAATGAGCAGTTCTTC
-,-,TRBJ1-3,TRBV15,CATSREVLLSGNTIYF,TGTGCCACCAGCAGGGAGGTCCTCCTCTCTGGAAACACCATATATTTT
-,once,TRBJ2-5,TRBV9,CASSKDGDQETQYF,TGTGCCAGCAGTAAAGACGGAGACCAAGAGACCCAGTACTTC
-,-,TRBJ2-2,TRBV5-1,CASSLGLAGELFF,TGCGCCAGCAGCTTGGGACTCGCCGGGGAGCTGTTTTTT
TRBD1,-,TRBJ1-5,TRBV16,CASSQTGGAGQPQHF,TGTGCCAGCAGCCAGACAGGGGGCGCGGGTCAGCCCCAGCATTTT
-,-,TRBJ1-3,TRBV28,CASSFSGGGNTIYF,TGTGCCAGCAGTTTTTCTGGGGGAGGAAACACCATATATTTT
-,-,TRBJ1-2,TRBV7-6,CASSPSFELAYGYTF,TGTGCCAGCAGCCCCTCCTTCGAACTGGCCTATGGCTACACCTTC
-,-,TRBJ2-2,TRBV19,CASSDRGENTGELFF,TGTGCCAGTAGTGATAGGGGAGAGAACACCGGGGAGCTGTTTTTT
-,-,TRBJ1-1,TRBV7-6,CASSLVVLGGNTEAFF,TGTGCCAGCAGCTTAGTAGTATTGGGTGGCAACACTGAAGCTTTCTTT
-,-,TRBJ2-7,TRBV7-9,CASSYTYEQYF,TGTGCCAGCAGCTACACCTACGAGCAGTACTTC
-,-,TRBJ1-1,TRBV4-2,CATGAAYTEAFF,TGTGCCACGGGCGCGGCTTACACTGAAGCTTTCTTT
-,-,TRBJ2-5,TRBV7-7,CASSLGTSYQQETQYF,TGTGCTAGCAGCTTAGGAACTAGCTACCAACAAGAGACCCAGTACTTC
-,-,TRBJ2-7,TRBV5-1,CASSLGVSSYEQYF,TGCGCCAGCAGCTTGGGGGTCAGCTCCTACGAGCAGTACTTC
-,-,TRBJ2-3,TRBV5-1,CASSLWGDTQYF,TGCGCCAGCAGCTTGTGGGGGGATACGCAGTATTTT
TRBD1,-,TRBJ1-2,TRBV4-1,CASSQAPGGAGGYTF,TGCGCCAGCAGCCAAGCCCCAGGGGGCGCGGGTGGCTACACCTTC
TRBD2,-,TRBJ2-5,TRBV9,CASSVAAGASMETQYF,TGTGCCAGCAGCGTAGCCGCGGGAGCATCGATGGAGACCCAGTACTTC
TRBD2,-,TRBJ2-3,TRBV9,CASSVSGLAQDTQYF,TGTGCCAGCAGCGTATCAGGACTAGCCCAAGATACGCAGTATTTT
-,-,TRBJ1-4,TRBV4-1,CASSQFPGRMNEKLFF,TGCGCCAGCAGCCAATTCCCCGGGCGGATGAATGAAAAACTGTTTTTT
TRBD1,-,TRBJ2-5,TRBV7-3,CASSLEGQGVETQYF,TGTGCCAGCAGCTTAGAGGGACAGGGGGTAGAGACCCAGTACTTC
-,-,TRBJ1-1,TRBV11-2,CASSLVSGAEAFF,TGTGCCAGCAGCTTAGTATCCGGGGCGGAAGCTTTCTTT
-,-,TRBJ1-1,TRBV28,CASSFPTVMDTEAFF,TGTGCCAGCAGTTTCCCGACGGTGATGGACACTGAAGCTTTCTTT
TRBD1,-,TRBJ1-1,TRBV7-8,CASSPDDRGLGSFF,TGTGCCAGCAGCCCGGATGACAGGGGCTTAGGATCTTTCTTT
-,-,TRBJ1-2,TRBV29-1,CSVESGFDGYTF,TGCAGCGTTGAATCGGGGTTCGATGGCTACACCTTC